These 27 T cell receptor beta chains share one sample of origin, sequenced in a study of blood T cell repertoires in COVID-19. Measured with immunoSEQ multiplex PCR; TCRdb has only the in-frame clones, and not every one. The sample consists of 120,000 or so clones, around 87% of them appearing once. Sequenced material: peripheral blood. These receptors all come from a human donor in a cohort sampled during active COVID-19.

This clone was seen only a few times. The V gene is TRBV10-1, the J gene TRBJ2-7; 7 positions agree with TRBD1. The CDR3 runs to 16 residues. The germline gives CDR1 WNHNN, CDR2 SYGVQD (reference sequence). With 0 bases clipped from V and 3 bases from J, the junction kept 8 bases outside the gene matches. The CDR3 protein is CASSESGDSKIYEQYF. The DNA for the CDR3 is TGCGCCAGCAGTGAGTCGGGGGACAGCAAAATCTACGAGCAGTACTTC.

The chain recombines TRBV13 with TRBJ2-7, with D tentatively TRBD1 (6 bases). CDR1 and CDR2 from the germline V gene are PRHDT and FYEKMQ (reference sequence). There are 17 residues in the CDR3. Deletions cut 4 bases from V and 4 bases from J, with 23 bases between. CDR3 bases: TGTGCCAGCAGCTCCTATGATCACCGGGACAAGAGATACGAGCAGTACTTC. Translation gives CASSSYDHRDKRYEQYF.

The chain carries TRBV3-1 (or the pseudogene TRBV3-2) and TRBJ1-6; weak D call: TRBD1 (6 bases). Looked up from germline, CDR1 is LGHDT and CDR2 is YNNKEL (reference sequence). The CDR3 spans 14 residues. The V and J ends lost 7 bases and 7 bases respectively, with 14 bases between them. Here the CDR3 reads CASTYRVNNSPLHF. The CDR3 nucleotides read TGTGCCAGCACCTACAGGGTCAACAATTCACCCCTCCACTTT.

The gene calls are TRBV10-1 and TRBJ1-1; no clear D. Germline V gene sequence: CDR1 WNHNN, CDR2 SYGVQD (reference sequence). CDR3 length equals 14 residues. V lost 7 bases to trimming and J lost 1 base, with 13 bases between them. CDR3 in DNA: TGCGCCAGCAAATCAAACAGCCCGAACACTGAAGCTTTCTTT. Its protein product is CASKSNSPNTEAFF.

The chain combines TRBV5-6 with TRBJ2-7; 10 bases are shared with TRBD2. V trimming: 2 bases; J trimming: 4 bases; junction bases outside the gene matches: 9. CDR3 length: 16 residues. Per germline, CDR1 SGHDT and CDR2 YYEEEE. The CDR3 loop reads CASSFNLAGVGYEQYF. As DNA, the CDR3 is TGTGCCAGCAGCTTCAATCTAGCGGGAGTAGGTTACGAGCAGTACTTC.

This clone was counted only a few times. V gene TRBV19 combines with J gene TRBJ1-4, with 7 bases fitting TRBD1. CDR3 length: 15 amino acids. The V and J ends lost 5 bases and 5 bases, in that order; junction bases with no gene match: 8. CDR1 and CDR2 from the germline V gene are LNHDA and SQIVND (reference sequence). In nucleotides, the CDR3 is TGTGCCAGTAGTCGACAGGGAGAAAGGAATGAAAAACTGTTTTTT. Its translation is CASSRQGERNEKLFF.

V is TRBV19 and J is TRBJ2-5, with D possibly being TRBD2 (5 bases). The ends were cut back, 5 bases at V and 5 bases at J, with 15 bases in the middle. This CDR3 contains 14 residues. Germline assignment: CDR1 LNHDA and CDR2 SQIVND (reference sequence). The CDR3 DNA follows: TGTGCCAGTAGTCCAGCGGTAGCCGGGGAGACCCAGTACTTC. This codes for CASSPAVAGETQYF.

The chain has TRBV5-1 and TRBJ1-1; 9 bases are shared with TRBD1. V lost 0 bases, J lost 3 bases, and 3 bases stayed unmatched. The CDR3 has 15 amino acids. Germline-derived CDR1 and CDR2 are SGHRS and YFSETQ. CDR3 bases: TGCGCCAGCAGCTTGGGGGACAGGGATGACACTGAAGCTTTCTTT. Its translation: CASSLGDRDDTEAFF.

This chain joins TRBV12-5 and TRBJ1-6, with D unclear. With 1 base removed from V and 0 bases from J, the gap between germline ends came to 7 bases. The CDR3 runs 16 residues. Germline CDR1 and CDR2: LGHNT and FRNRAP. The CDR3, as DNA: TGTGCTAGTGGTTTGGATAGGAGCTCCTATAATTCACCCCTCCACTTT. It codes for CASGLDRSSYNSPLHF. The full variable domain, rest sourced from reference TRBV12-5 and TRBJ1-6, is DARVTQTPRHKVTEMGQEVTMRCQPILGHNTVFWYRQTMMQGLELLAYFRNRAPLDDSGMPKDRFSAEMPDATLATLKIQPSEPRDSAVYFCASGLDRSSYNSPLHFGNGTRLTVT.

As DNA, the CDR3 is TGTGCCAGCAGTTTAAACAGGGTTGCAGATACGCAGTATTTT. It specifies CASSLNRVADTQYF. The rearrangement links TRBV28 to TRBJ2-3, with D possibly being TRBD1 (6 bases). CDR1 and CDR2 from the germline V gene are MDHEN and SYDVKM. This CDR3 is 14 amino acids long. With 2 bases removed from V and 4 bases from J, the gap between germline ends came to 10 bases.

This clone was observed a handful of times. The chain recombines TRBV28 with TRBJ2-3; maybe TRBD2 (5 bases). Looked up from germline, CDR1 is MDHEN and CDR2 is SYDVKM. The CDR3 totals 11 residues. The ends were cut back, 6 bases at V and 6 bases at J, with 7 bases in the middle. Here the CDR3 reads CASSGLDTQYF. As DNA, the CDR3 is TGTGCCAGCAGCGGACTTGATACGCAGTATTTT.

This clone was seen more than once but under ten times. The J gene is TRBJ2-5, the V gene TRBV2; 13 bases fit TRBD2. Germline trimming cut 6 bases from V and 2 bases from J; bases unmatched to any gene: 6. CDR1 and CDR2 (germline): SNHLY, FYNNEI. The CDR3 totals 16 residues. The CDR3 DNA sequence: TGTGCCAGCAGGAGGACTAGCGGGAGTAGGCAAGAGACCCAGTACTTC. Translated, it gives CASRRTSGSRQETQYF.

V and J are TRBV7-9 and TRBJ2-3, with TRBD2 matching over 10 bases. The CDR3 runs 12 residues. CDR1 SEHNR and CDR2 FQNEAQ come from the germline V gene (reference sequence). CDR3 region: CASGRLTDTQYF. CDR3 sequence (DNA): TGTGCTAGCGGGAGGCTCACAGATACGCAGTATTTT.

The CDR3 DNA sequence: TGTGCCAGTAGTTTGCAGGGCACGAAGGAAGAGACCCAGTACTTC. It is translated as CASSLQGTKEETQYF. The chain uses TRBV19 and TRBJ2-5, with a possible D match to TRBD1 (5 bases). The CDR3 spans 15 residues. In germline, CDR1 is LNHDA, CDR2 SQIVND (reference sequence). V lost 5 bases to trimming and J lost 3 bases, with 16 bases between them.

CDR3 coding DNA: TGTGCCAGCAGCTTGGCTAGACAGGGGGGGCCCGGGGAGCTGTTTTTT. As protein: CASSLARQGGPGELFF. The chain is built from TRBV5-4 and TRBJ2-2; 9 positions match TRBD1. Germline loops: CDR1 SGHNT, CDR2 YYREEE (reference sequence). CDR3 size: 16 residues. After removal of 0 bases from V and 6 bases from J, the junction contained 6 bases not matched to a gene.

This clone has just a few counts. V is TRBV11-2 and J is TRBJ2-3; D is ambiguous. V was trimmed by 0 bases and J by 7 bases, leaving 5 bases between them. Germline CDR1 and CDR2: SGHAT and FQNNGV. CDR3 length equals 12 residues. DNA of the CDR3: TGTGCCAGCAGCTTAGAGCGGAATACGCAGTATTTT. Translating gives CASSLERNTQYF.

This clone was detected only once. CDR3 sequence (DNA): TGTGCCAGCAGAGGGACAGCAAACTACGAGCAGTACTTC. This encodes CASRGTANYEQYF. The gene calls are TRBV6-5 and TRBJ2-7, with 7 nucleotides matching TRBD1. The junction had 5 bases not matched to a gene; V was cut back by 6 bases and J by 3 bases. The CDR3 is 13 amino acids. The V gene's germline CDR1 is MNHEY and CDR2 SVGAGI.

Here the CDR3 reads CSVQGFSGEQYF. The CDR3 DNA reads as TGCAGCGTCCAGGGGTTCTCGGGGGAGCAGTACTTC. The rearrangement joins TRBV29-1 to TRBJ2-7; D perhaps matches TRBD1 (6 bases). Deletions cut 6 bases from V and 7 bases from J, with 16 bases between. The CDR3 sequence is 12 residues long. CDR1 and CDR2 from the germline V gene are SQVTM and ANQGSEA.

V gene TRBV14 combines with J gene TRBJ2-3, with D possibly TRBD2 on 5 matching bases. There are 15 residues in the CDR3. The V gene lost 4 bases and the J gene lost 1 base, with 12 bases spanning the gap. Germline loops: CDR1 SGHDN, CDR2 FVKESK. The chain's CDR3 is CASSLRARGTDTQYF. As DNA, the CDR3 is TGTGCCAGCAGCCTGAGAGCGAGGGGCACAGATACGCAGTATTTT.

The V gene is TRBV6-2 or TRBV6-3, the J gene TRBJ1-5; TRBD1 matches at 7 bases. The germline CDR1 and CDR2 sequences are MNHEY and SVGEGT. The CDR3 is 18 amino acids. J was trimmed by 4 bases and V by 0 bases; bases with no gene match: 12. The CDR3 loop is CASSYSILSDRVNQPQHF. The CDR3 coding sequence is TGTGCCAGCAGTTACTCGATCTTGAGCGACAGGGTGAATCAGCCCCAGCATTTT.

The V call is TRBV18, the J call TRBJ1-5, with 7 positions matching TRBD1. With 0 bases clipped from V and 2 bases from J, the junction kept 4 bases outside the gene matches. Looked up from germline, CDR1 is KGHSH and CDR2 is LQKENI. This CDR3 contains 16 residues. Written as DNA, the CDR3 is TGTGCCAGCTCACCACCTATAACAGGGGGCAATCAGCCCCAGCATTTT. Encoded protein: CASSPPITGGNQPQHF.

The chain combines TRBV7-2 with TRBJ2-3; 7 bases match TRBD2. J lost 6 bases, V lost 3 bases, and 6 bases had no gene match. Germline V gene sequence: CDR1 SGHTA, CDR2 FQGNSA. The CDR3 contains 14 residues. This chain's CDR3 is CASSFSSGMDTQYF. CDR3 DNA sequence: TGTGCCAGCAGCTTTTCTAGCGGTATGGATACGCAGTATTTT.

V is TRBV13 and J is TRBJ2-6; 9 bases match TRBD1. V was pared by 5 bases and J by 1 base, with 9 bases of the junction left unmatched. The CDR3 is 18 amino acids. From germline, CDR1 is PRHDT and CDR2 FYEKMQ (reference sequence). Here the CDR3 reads CASSPDRGAPSGANVLTF. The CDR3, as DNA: TGTGCCAGCAGCCCAGACAGGGGGGCGCCTTCTGGGGCCAACGTCCTGACTTTC.

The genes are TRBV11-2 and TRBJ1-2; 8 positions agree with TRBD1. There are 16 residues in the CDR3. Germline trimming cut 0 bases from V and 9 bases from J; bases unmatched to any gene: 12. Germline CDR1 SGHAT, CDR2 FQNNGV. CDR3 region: CASSLDLGDRHGSYTF. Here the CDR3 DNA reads TGTGCCAGCAGCTTAGATCTGGGGGACAGGCACGGTAGCTACACCTTC.

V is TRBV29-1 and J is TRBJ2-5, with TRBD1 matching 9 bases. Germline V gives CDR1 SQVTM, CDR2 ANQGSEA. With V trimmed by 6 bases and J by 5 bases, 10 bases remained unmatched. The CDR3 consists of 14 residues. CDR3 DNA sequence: TGCAGCGTCAGAACACAGGGGGCGCGGGAGACCCAGTACTTC. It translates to CSVRTQGARETQYF. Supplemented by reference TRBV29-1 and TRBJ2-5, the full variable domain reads SAVISQKPSRDICQRGTSLTIQCQVDSQVTMMFWYRQQPGQSLTLIATANQGSEATYESGFVIDKFPISRPNLTFSTLTVSNMSPEDSSIYLCSVRTQGARETQYFGPGTRLLVL.

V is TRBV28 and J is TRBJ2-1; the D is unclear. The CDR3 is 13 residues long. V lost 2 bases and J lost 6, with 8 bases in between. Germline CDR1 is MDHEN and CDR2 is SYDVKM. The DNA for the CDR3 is TGTGCCAGCAGTTTAATTGTTCGCAATGAGCAGTTCTTC. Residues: CASSLIVRNEQFF.

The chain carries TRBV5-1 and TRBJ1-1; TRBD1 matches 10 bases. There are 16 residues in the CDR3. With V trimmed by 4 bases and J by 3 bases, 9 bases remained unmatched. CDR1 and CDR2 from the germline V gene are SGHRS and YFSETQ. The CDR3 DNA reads TGCGCCAGCAGCCTGGCCCCGGACAGGGGGGACACTGAAGCTTTCTTT. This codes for CASSLAPDRGDTEAFF.